This T cell receptor beta chain was identified during a study of blood T cell repertoires in COVID-19. Study-wide background: Spain, Italy and the United States supplied samples that represented acute and convalescent COVID-19. T cells, B-cell-depleted T cells, or PBMCs supplied cDNA or gDNA.

This CDR3 is 17 amino acids long. Trimming stripped 0 bases from V and 3 bases from J, with 14 bases between. CDR1 is LGHNA, CDR2 YNFKEQ, per germline. In the source study's methods: Estimation of nucleated cell counts was performed using reference gene primer amplification. Clones were sequenced by immunoSEQ multiplex PCR, and TCRdb holds only the in-frame ones, with some missing. V and J calls and clone size are as listed in that table; D and trimming were resolved from the DNA. Among about 150,000 clones listed, 81% were seen once. The sample was peripheral blood. This receptor was taken from a human donor with acute or convalescent COVID-19. The donor label of this sample is uncertain. The V and J genes are TRBV4-2 and TRBJ1-4; tentative D call: TRBD1 (5 bases). CDR3 residues: CASSQDPPGGANEKLFF. CDR3 nucleotides: TGTGCCAGCAGCCAAGATCCCCCGGGGGGGGCTAATGAAAAACTGTTTTTT.